These T cell receptor beta chains were read from a single sample in a study of cytomegalovirus exposure and HLA in healthy donors. TCRdb's table, derived via immunoSEQ multiplex PCR, lists solely in-frame clones and lacks some. The sample contains roughly 200,000 clones, 70% to 80% of which appear only once. The sequenced sample was PBMCs. All receptors derive from a woman aged 55-69 years in good health and CMV-seropositive. CDR3s include the opening cysteine and the closing phenylalanine or tryptophan. Fields, in order: V gene, J gene, CDR3 protein.

>TRBV5-6|TRBJ2-7
CASSLGATGIYEQYF
>TRBV6-5|TRBJ1-6
CASSGGRSNSPLHF
>TRBV30|TRBJ2-5
CAWSVISQETQYF
>TRBV5-4|TRBJ2-1
CASTVAQNNEQFF
>TRBV7-2|TRBJ2-7
CASSLRDRDEQYF
>TRBV5-1|TRBJ1-1
CASSLLPGDTEAFF
>TRBV28|TRBJ1-2
CASSFHGQNYGYTF
>TRBV28|TRBJ1-1
CASSSHMNTEAFF
>TRBV7-8|TRBJ2-7
CASSLRQVSYEQYF
>TRBV18|TRBJ2-5
CASSPGTSWAQYF
>TRBV29-1|TRBJ2-4
CSVRSGDVKNIQYF
>TRBV9|TRBJ2-1
CASSRRRVESNNEQFF
>TRBV19|TRBJ1-1
CASSIGGRGWDTEAFF
>TRBV2|-
CASSGTPIAGFLSSYEQYF
>TRBV27|TRBJ1-1
CASSKGQAPRNTEAFF
>TRBV2|TRBJ1-5
CASTRDLLQPQHF
>TRBV5-1|TRBJ1-1
CASSTDLDRATEAFF
>TRBV6-6|TRBJ2-3
CASKKASATDTQYF
>TRBV11-2|TRBJ1-4
CASSIHQGRDEKLFF
>TRBV2|TRBJ1-2
CASRVAVHGYTF
>TRBV20-1|TRBJ1-2
CSAADYGYTF
>TRBV5-1|TRBJ1-6
CASSPDSNNSPLHF
>TRBV5-1|TRBJ2-5
CASSLVSSGDQETQYF
>TRBV21-1|TRBJ2-7
CASALKCGRGYEQYF
>TRBV9|TRBJ1-1
CASSVVTNTEAFF
>TRBV13|TRBJ1-1
CASSLGGRGPVTEAFF
>TRBV12-5|TRBJ2-5
CASGSGTSGETQYF
>TRBV28|TRBJ2-1
CASSTPGQGANEQFF
>TRBV9|TRBJ1-2
CASSVGGPNGYTF
>TRBV10-2|TRBJ2-7
CASGGTFSYEQYF
>TRBV19|TRBJ2-7
CASSTRQAYEQYF
>TRBV11-2|TRBJ2-3
CASSLDRRLASNTQYF
>TRBV4-3|TRBJ2-5
CASSPGLEETQYF
>TRBV7-9|TRBJ2-7
CASRRDYGEQYF
>TRBV6-5|TRBJ1-2
CASSPRTGVGYGYTF
>TRBV19|TRBJ2-6
CASSRSGQGGSGANVLTF
>TRBV6-4|TRBJ1-1
CASSRDRESEAFF
>TRBV5-4|TRBJ2-7
CASSLAGGSYEQYF
>TRBV13|TRBJ2-3
CASSLIGADTQYF
>TRBV28|TRBJ2-1
CASSSYDWGDEQFF
>TRBV12-5|TRBJ2-7
CASGLIPLAGEQYF
>TRBV5-1|TRBJ2-1
CASSLVDKYNEQFF
>TRBV5-1|TRBJ2-4
CASSPGTEKNIQYF
>TRBV28|TRBJ1-2
CASSFSGTAANYGYTF
>TRBV10-3|TRBJ2-6
CAIGPGQTSGANVLTF
>TRBV2|TRBJ1-5
CASGVGVGQPQHF
>TRBV30|TRBJ2-6
CAWSRDSSGANVLTF
>TRBV6-1|TRBJ1-1
CASSGRTGGFAEAFF
>TRBV5-1|TRBJ2-2
CASSPGGLPANTGELFF
>TRBV6-5|TRBJ1-1
CASGPLSNTEAFF
>TRBV5-1|TRBJ2-4
CASSFAGTSHGNIQYF